Sequencing of this T cell receptor (beta chain) was carried out in a study of T cell clones after liver transplantation. As for the study in general: Post-transplant blood was tracked for graft-donor-reactive T cell clones identified in a pre-transplant mixed lymphocyte reaction. Samples came pre-transplant, pre-randomization before withdrawal, and post-randomization after withdrawal ended. At least one year of complete immunosuppression withdrawal without enzymes over twice normal defined tolerance. Whole-study findings and limits: Graft donor-reactive T cells possibly entered the graft instead of undergoing deletion.

A note on this clone: Its specificity is not known.

V lost 4 bases, J lost 8 bases, and 24 bases lay in between. Germline CDR1 reads MNHNS; CDR2 reads SASEGT. This CDR3 comprises 17 residues. The protocol was immunoSEQ multiplex PCR, while the TCRdb copy is restricted to in-frame clones and leaves out a portion. The repertoire consists of around 19,000 clones, with 88% occurring once and the leading ten covering 13%. The chain employs TRBV6-1 and TRBJ2-1; D is unclear. This clonotype originated in a human donor who received a liver transplant. The sequenced sample was CD8+ T cells from blood, obtained before liver transplant. As DNA, the CDR3 is TGTGCCAGCAGTGTCTTAATCGGACCCTACTACAGAGATGAGCAGTTCTTC. Protein: CASSVLIGPYYRDEQFF.